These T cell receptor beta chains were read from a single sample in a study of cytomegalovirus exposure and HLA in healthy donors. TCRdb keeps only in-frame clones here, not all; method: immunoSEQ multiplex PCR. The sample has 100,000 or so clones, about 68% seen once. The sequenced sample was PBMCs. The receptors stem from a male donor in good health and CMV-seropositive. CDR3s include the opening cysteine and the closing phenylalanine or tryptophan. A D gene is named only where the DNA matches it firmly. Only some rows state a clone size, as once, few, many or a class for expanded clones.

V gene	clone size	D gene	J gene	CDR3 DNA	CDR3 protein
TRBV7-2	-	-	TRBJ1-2	TGTGCCAGCAGCCTCGGCAGGGGTGGGGGCTACACCTTC	CASSLGRGGGYTF
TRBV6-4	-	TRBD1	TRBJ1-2	TGTGCCAGCAGCTCCCAGGGGGGACTAGGGGGCTACACCTTC	CASSSQGGLGGYTF
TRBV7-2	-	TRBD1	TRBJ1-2	TGTGCCAGCAGCTCAGGGGGCAGTAGCTATGGCTACACCTTC	CASSSGGSSYGYTF
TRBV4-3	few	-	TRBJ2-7	TGCGCCAGCAGCCAAGAGGGGGGTTCAAACTACGAGCAGTACTTC	CASSQEGGSNYEQYF
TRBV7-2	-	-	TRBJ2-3	TGTGCCAGCCACTTGGGAAGACAAACAGGGAACACAGATACGCAGTATTTT	CASHLGRQTGNTDTQYF
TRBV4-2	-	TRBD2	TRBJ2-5	TGTGCCAGCAGCCAAGATCGGGAGACTAGCGGGTACCGGAGCTGGGAGACCCAGTACTTC	CASSQDRETSGYRSWETQYF
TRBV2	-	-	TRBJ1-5	TGTGCCAGCAGTAACACAGGGTTCAATCAGCCCCAGCATTTT	CASSNTGFNQPQHF
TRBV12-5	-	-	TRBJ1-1	TGTGCTAGTGGTTTACCAGGAATGAACACTGAAGCTTTCTTT	CASGLPGMNTEAFF
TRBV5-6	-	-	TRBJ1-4	TGTGCCAGCAGCTTCGGGCTAGGGGGAGCTAATGAAAAACTGTTTTTT	CASSFGLGGANEKLFF
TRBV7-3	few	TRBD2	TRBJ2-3	TGTGCCAGCAGCTCCCCCCGAGGAGCGGGGGGGCAAACAGATACGCAGTATTTT	CASSSPRGAGGQTDTQYF
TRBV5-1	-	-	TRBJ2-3	TGCGCCAGCAGCTTGGAGCGCCTGATCACAGATACGCAGTATTTT	CASSLERLITDTQYF
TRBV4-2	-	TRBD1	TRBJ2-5	TGTGCCAGCAGCCAAGGACAGGGCGAAGAGACCCAGTACTTC	CASSQGQGEETQYF
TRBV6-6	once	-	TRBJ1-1	TGTGCCAGCAGCCGGGAACCGAACACTGAAGCTTTCTTT	CASSREPNTEAFF
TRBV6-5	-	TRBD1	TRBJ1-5	TGTGCCAGCAGCCAGACAGGGGTGGGTCAGCCCCAGCATTTT	CASSQTGVGQPQHF
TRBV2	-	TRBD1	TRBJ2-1	TGTGCCAGTGGGACCCGGCCCGGGACAGCGAACAATGAGCAGTTCTTC	CASGTRPGTANNEQFF
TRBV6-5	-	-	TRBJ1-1	TGTGCCAGCAGCCGCGATGCCGAAGCTTTCTTT	CASSRDAEAFF
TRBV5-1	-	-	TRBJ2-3	TGCGCCAGCAGCTTGGCCCCTAGATCTAGCACAGATACGCAGTATTTT	CASSLAPRSSTDTQYF
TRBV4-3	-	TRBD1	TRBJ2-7	TGCGCCAGCAGCCAAGATGGGACAGACTACGAGCAGTACTTC	CASSQDGTDYEQYF
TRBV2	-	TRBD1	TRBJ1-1	TGTGCCAGCAGATACAGGGGGCTAAACACTGAAGCTTTCTTT	CASRYRGLNTEAFF
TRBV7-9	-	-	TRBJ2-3	TGTGCCAGCAGCTCTTCTGGGGACCTACAGGGTCGCACAGATACGCAGTATTTT	CASSSSGDLQGRTDTQYF
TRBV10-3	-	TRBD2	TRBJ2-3	TGTGCCATTTCTCTAGCGGGGGGCACAGATACGCAGTATTTT	CAISLAGGTDTQYF
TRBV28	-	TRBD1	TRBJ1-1	TGTGCCAGCAGTCCAGCGGACAGGCAGAACACTGAAGCTTTCTTT	CASSPADRQNTEAFF
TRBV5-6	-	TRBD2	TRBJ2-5	TGTGCCAGCAGCTCGGGACTAGCGGGGGAAGAGACCCAGTACTTC	CASSSGLAGEETQYF
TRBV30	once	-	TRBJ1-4	TGTGCCTGGACCACAGGGCGGGGGAATGAAAAACTGTTTTTT	CAWTTGRGNEKLFF
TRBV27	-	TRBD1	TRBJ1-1	TGTGCCAGCAGGCACCGGGACAGGGGAACGAACACTGAAGCTTTCTTT	CASRHRDRGTNTEAFF
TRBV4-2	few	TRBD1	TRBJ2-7	TGTGCCAGCAGCCACCCCGGGACAGGGGCCGCTGAAGGCTACGAGCAGTACTTC	CASSHPGTGAAEGYEQYF
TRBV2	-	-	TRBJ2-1	TGTGCCAGCAGGTTTAGCCGTGGCTACAATGAGCAGTTCTTC	CASRFSRGYNEQFF
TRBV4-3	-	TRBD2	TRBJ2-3	TGCGCCAGCAGCCGCCTAGTAGCGGGGGAGGTAGATACGCAGTATTTT	CASSRLVAGEVDTQYF
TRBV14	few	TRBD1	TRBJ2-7	TGTGCCAGCAGCCAAGTCATGCTCGGGGACAGACATTACGAGCAGTACTTC	CASSQVMLGDRHYEQYF
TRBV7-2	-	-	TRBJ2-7	TGTGCCAGCAGCCCCAGTTTGATGGTTGCCTACGAGCAGTACTTC	CASSPSLMVAYEQYF
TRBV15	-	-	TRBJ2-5	TGTGCCACCAGCAGAGATCAGGAGACCCAGTACTTC	CATSRDQETQYF
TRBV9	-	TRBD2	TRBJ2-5	TGTGCCAGCAGCGTAGAGGGACTAGCGGGGAAGGGAGAGACCCAGTACTTC	CASSVEGLAGKGETQYF
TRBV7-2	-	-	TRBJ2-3	TGTGCCAGCAGCTTATCGGAGCGGGCTAGCACAGATACGCAGTATTTT	CASSLSERASTDTQYF
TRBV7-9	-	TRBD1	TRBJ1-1	TGTGCCAGCAGCTCAGGGGGTACTGAAGCTTTCTTT	CASSSGGTEAFF
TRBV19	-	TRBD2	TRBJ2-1	TGTGCCAGTATGAGGACTAGGTTGATCTTC	CASMRTRLIF
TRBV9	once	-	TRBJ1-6	TGTGCCAGCAGCGTAGATCACAGGGATAATTCACCCCTCCACTTT	CASSVDHRDNSPLHF
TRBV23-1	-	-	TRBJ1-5	TGCGCCAGCAGTCAACCGGTACAGGGTCGATATAGCAATCAGCCCCAGCATTTT	CASSQPVQGRYSNQPQHF
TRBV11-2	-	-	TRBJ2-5	TGTGCCAGCAGCACGACTAGAATCGGAAGAGAGACCCAGTACTTC	CASSTTRIGRETQYF
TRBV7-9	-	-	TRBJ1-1	TGTGCCAGCAGACCGCGGCGGGTAAACACTGAAGCTTTCTTT	CASRPRRVNTEAFF
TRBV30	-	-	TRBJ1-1	TGTGCCTGGAGTACCAGGGGTACCACTGAAGCTTTCTTT	CAWSTRGTTEAFF
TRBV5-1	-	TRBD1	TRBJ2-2	TGCGCCAGCAGCGTGGACAGGGGGGACGGGGAGCTGTTTTTT	CASSVDRGDGELFF
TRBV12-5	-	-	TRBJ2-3	TGTGCTAGTGGCCCACAGGGGACTAGCACAGATACGCAGTATTTT	CASGPQGTSTDTQYF